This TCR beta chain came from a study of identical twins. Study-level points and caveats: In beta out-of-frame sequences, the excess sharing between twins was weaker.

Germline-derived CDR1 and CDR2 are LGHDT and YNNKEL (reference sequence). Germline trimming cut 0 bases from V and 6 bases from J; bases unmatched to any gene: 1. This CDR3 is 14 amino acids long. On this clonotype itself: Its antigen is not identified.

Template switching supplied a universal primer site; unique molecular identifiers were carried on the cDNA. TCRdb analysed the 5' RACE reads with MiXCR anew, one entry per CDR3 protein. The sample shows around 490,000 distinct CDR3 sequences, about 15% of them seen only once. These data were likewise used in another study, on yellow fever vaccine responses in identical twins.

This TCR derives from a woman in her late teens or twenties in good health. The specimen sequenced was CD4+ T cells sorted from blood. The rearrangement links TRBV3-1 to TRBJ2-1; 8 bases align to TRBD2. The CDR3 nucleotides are TGTGCCAGCAGCCAAGAACTAGCGGCCAATGAGCAGTTCTTC. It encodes CASSQELAANEQFF.